The clone carrying this TCR beta chain has more than one count but fewer than ten. Its specificity is unknown. A read error may produce the germline difference seen at one junction end. The source of the sample is a study of T cells in Graves' hyperthyroidism and ophthalmopathy. About the research overall: Staff took peripheral blood when the initial diagnosis was made, before any treatment began. Study-wide findings and caveats: Within blood appeared most thyroid clonotypes that had expanded above 0.001.

Template material for amplifying TCR beta CDR3 regions consisted of RNA transcripts. Carried out on the TCR CDR3, a first-round RT-PCR used the HTBI primer set. MiXCR, applied by TCRdb to the multiplex PCR reads, yields one record per CDR3 protein. The table shows roughly 500,000 distinct CDR3 sequences, with roughly a sixth occurring only once. The CDR3 totals 16 residues. The germline V gene has CDR1 MDHEN and CDR2 SYDVKM. V is TRBV28 and J is TRBJ2-7, with 7 bases aligning to TRBD1. Material for sequencing was blood. The TCR was taken from a woman in her twenties or thirties with Graves' ophthalmopathy. DNA of the CDR3: TGTACCAGCAGTCGGGGACAGCCCCTGGACCGCTACGAGCAGTACTTC. Protein product: CTSSRGQPLDRYEQYF.